Following are 26 T cell receptor beta chains from one sample sequenced in a study of cytomegalovirus exposure and HLA in healthy donors. Both 60 Vbeta primers and 13 Jbeta primers went into the PCR. Method: immunoSEQ multiplex PCR; TCRdb's copy keeps in-frame clones and lacks some. The sample lists 150,000 or so clones, 65% to 80% occurring once. Sequenced input: PBMCs. The receptors stem from a man between 35 and 55 years old in good health and CMV-seropositive.

This chain uses TRBV12-5 with TRBJ2-3; maybe TRBD2 (6 bases). Germline V lookup: CDR1 LGHNT, CDR2 FRNRAP. Trimming took off 9 bases at V and 2 bases at J, with 15 bases between the two ends. The CDR3 loop spans 14 amino acids. CDR3: CASSSAGPTDTQYF. The CDR3 DNA reads TGTGCTAGCTCCTCGGCGGGGCCCACAGATACGCAGTATTTT.

The chain uses TRBV19 and TRBJ1-5, with no clear D. V lost 4 bases and J lost 1, with 20 bases in between. This CDR3 has 18 amino acids. The germline CDR1 and CDR2 sequences are LNHDA and SQIVND (reference sequence). Written as DNA, the CDR3 is TGTGCCAGTAGTAAGTTCATGTCCAGTTCCGCAAGCAATCAGCCCCAGCATTTT. It specifies CASSKFMSSSASNQPQHF. Looking up the rest from reference TRBV19 and TRBJ1-5 gives the full variable domain: DGGITQSPKYLFRKEGQNVTLSCEQNLNHDAMYWYRQDPGQGLRLIYYSQIVNDFQKGDIAEGYSVSREKKESFPLTVTSAQKNPTAFYLCASSKFMSSSASNQPQHFGDGTRLSIL.

Regarding this clone: A junction end diverges from the germline sequence, so it may reflect a read error. V is TRBV5-3 and J is TRBJ2-2, with 12 bases aligning to TRBD2. TRBV5-3 is assigned to the ORF class and has an uncertain function. The CDR3 spans 16 residues. The CDR3 DNA reads as TGCGCCAGCCGGGAGACTAGCGGGGGCAACACCGGGGAGCTGTTTTTT. Translation gives CASRETSGGNTGELFF.

The chain is built from TRBV5-5 and TRBJ2-6; 7 positions match TRBD1. Germline loops: CDR1 SGHKS, CDR2 YYEKEE (reference sequence). Trimming at V came to 4 bases and at J to 0 bases, leaving 7 bases not matched to a gene. This CDR3 spans 17 amino acids. Written as DNA, the CDR3 is TGTGCCAGCAGCCCCACCGGGACAGTCTCTGGGGCCAACGTCCTGACTTTC. This codes for CASSPTGTVSGANVLTF.

The chain has TRBV6-6 and TRBJ1-4; unclear D gene. The CDR3 contains 15 residues. V lost 0 bases and J lost 0, with 5 bases in between. CDR1 is MNHNY and CDR2 is SVGAGI in the germline V gene (reference sequence). CDR3: CASSYSTATNEKLFF. The CDR3 DNA follows: TGTGCCAGCAGTTACTCAACTGCAACTAATGAAAAACTGTTTTTT.

The genes are TRBV7-2 and TRBJ2-5, with a weak D call TRBD2 (5 bases). There are 13 residues in the CDR3. Deletions cut 6 bases from V and 7 bases from J, with 15 bases between. From germline, CDR1 is SGHTA and CDR2 FQGNSA. The CDR3 region has the DNA TGTGCCAGCAGTTCCCAAACCGGAGGGACCCAGTACTTC. Protein sequence: CASSSQTGGTQYF.

The rearrangement joins TRBV29-1 to TRBJ1-1; 8 bases align to TRBD1. Trimming cost V 6 bases and J 0 bases; bases outside gene matches: 3. The CDR3 contains 13 residues. CDR1 and CDR2 (germline): SQVTM, ANQGSEA. The CDR3 coding sequence is TGCAGCGTACGGACAGGGATGAACACTGAAGCTTTCTTT. Its translation is CSVRTGMNTEAFF.

The chain has TRBV6-1 and TRBJ1-1; D not resolved. The V end was cut by 5 bases, the J end by 2 bases, with 15 bases between. This CDR3 is built from 15 residues. The germline V gene has CDR1 MNHNS and CDR2 SASEGT. The CDR3 spells CASSTSGGRNTEAFF. The CDR3, as DNA: TGTGCCAGCAGTACCAGTGGAGGGAGAAACACTGAAGCTTTCTTT.

The chain joins TRBV7-2 to TRBJ2-5; D gene ambiguous. The germline gives CDR1 SGHTA, CDR2 FQGNSA. V lost 5 bases and J lost 5, with 18 bases in between. The CDR3 is made up of 15 amino acids. The CDR3 loop is CASSKNPSLRETQYF. CDR3 nucleotides: TGTGCCAGCAGCAAAAACCCTAGTCTTCGGGAGACCCAGTACTTC. The variable domain in full, with the rest retrieved from reference TRBV7-2 and TRBJ2-5, is GAGVSQSPSNKVTEKGKDVELRCDPISGHTALYWYRQSLGQGLEFLIYFQGNSAPDKSGLPSDRFSAERTGGSVSTLTIQRTQQEDSAVYLCASSKNPSLRETQYFGPGTRLLVL.

The CDR3 sequence: CASSQDLGGPSWTDTQYF. The CDR3 DNA follows: TGTGCCAGCAGCCAAGACCTTGGAGGGCCTTCATGGACAGATACGCAGTATTTT. This sequence joins TRBV14 and TRBJ2-3, with TRBD2 as a possible D gene (6 bases). Trimming cost V 0 bases and J 3 bases, with 19 bases left between them. CDR3 length: 18 residues. In germline, CDR1 is SGHDN, CDR2 FVKESK.

The chain has TRBV6-1 and TRBJ2-3, with a weak D call TRBD2 (5 bases). Trimming stripped 6 bases from V and 1 base from J, with 11 bases between. CDR3 size: 14 residues. Germline values: CDR1 MNHNS, CDR2 SASEGT. As DNA, the CDR3 is TGTGCCAGCAGGGACTGGACTCGCACAGATACGCAGTATTTT. Translating gives CASRDWTRTDTQYF.

The V gene is TRBV9, the J gene TRBJ2-3; possible D gene TRBD2, 5 bases. The ends were cut back, 6 bases at V and 5 bases at J, with 16 bases in the middle. CDR1 and CDR2 (germline): SGDLS, YYNGEE. This CDR3 is built from 14 residues. The CDR3 DNA follows: TGTGCCAGCAACATCCGGGAAGGTGGAGATACGCAGTATTTT. Amino acid sequence: CASNIREGGDTQYF.

This clone was seen only a few times. The chain employs TRBV28 and TRBJ1-2, with D possibly being TRBD1 (6 bases). Trimming took 5 bases from V and 8 from J, leaving 18 bases between them. From germline, CDR1 is MDHEN and CDR2 SYDVKM. CDR3 length: 14 amino acids. CDR3 amino acids: CASSPDRRILGYTF. CDR3 sequence (DNA): TGTGCCAGCAGTCCCGACAGGCGGATTTTGGGCTACACCTTC.

The chain is built from TRBV5-1 and TRBJ1-1; TRBD1 aligns across 9 bases. The CDR3 runs 14 residues. After removal of 4 bases from V and 1 base from J, the junction contained 2 bases not matched to a gene. Germline loops: CDR1 SGHRS, CDR2 YFSETQ. The CDR3 DNA follows: TGCGCCAGCAGCACGGGACAGGGGAACACTGAAGCTTTCTTT. It yields the protein CASSTGQGNTEAFF.

For the CDR3, the DNA is TGTGCCAGCTGGGACTCTCGCACAGATACGCAGTATTTT. It encodes CASWDSRTDTQYF. The chain joins TRBV28 to TRBJ2-3; weak D call: TRBD2 (6 bases). Germline assignment: CDR1 MDHEN and CDR2 SYDVKM. The CDR3 has 13 amino acids. The ends were cut back, 8 bases at V and 1 base at J, with 10 bases in the middle.

For this clone: Different DNA sequences within this sample yield the same CDR3. The chain is built from TRBV19 and TRBJ2-5; D is undetermined. Looked up from germline, CDR1 is LNHDA and CDR2 is SQIVND (reference sequence). V was trimmed by 4 bases and J by 1 base, leaving 4 bases between them. This CDR3 has 12 residues. The CDR3 DNA reads TGTGCCAGTAGTAGAGGCCAAGAGACCCAGTACTTC. Translation: CASSRGQETQYF. Full variable domain (missing parts from reference TRBV19 and TRBJ2-5): DGGITQSPKYLFRKEGQNVTLSCEQNLNHDAMYWYRQDPGQGLRLIYYSQIVNDFQKGDIAEGYSVSREKKESFPLTVTSAQKNPTAFYLCASSRGQETQYFGPGTRLLVL.

The chain has TRBV7-8 and TRBJ2-2; D might be TRBD1 (6 bases). Germline assignment: CDR1 SGHVS and CDR2 FQNEAQ. This CDR3 has 16 amino acids. V shed 2 bases and J shed 3 bases, with 13 bases lying between them. CDR3: CASSLFEGVDTGELFF. The DNA for the CDR3 is TGTGCCAGCAGCTTATTCGAGGGGGTAGACACCGGGGAGCTGTTTTTT.

There are a few counts of this clone. The chain has TRBV13 and TRBJ2-7, with D perhaps matching TRBD2 (6 bases). Trimming left V 1 base short and J 7 bases short, with 14 bases between. This CDR3 region has 14 residues. The germline CDR1 and CDR2 sequences are PRHDT and FYEKMQ (reference sequence). CDR3 sequence (DNA): TGTGCCAGCAGCTTAGAGGTAGGGGCGGGAGAGCAGTACTTC. Translated: CASSLEVGAGEQYF.

The J gene is TRBJ2-7, the V gene TRBV9; TRBD2 agrees at 8 bases. The CDR3 spans 17 residues. CDR1 is SGDLS, CDR2 YYNGEE, per germline. The ends lost 0 bases at V and 1 base at J; junction bases unmatched: 9. The CDR3 DNA reads as TGTGCCAGCAGCGTAGCTGACGCCCGGGAGGGGTCCTACGAGCAGTACTTC. Its translation is CASSVADAREGSYEQYF.

This clone was counted only a few times. V is TRBV29-1 and J is TRBJ2-7, with D uncertain. Germline CDR1 reads SQVTM; CDR2 reads ANQGSEA. The V end lost 2 bases, the J end lost 1 base, and 6 bases lay between the germline ends. This CDR3 comprises 12 residues. As DNA, the CDR3 is TGCAGCGTTGAACACTCGTCCTACGAGCAGTACTTC. Translated: CSVEHSSYEQYF.

This clone was counted between two and nine times. This chain uses TRBV9 with TRBJ1-1; no clear D gene. Trimming left V 1 base short and J 1 base short, with 11 bases between. The CDR3 consists of 15 residues. In germline, CDR1 is SGDLS, CDR2 YYNGEE. CDR3 DNA sequence: TGTGCCAGCAGCGTAACGTGGGCAGGGAACACTGAAGCTTTCTTT. Its protein product is CASSVTWAGNTEAFF.

As to this clone: One end of the junction is discordant with germline, which a read error may explain. DNA for the CDR3: TGTGCCAGTAAGCGGAGGGGGCCAACTGATGAAAAACTGTTTTTT. It yields the protein CASKRRGPTDEKLFF. J is TRBJ1-4 and V is TRBV19; 7 bases are a match to TRBD1. CDR3 size: 15 residues. Germline V gene sequence: CDR1 LNHDA, CDR2 SQIVND (reference sequence).

CDR3: CASSRQLAGAYEQYF. The CDR3 bases are TGTGCCAGCAGCCGCCAACTAGCGGGGGCCTACGAGCAGTACTTC. The chain is built from TRBV27 and TRBJ2-7; 11 nucleotides match TRBD2. This CDR3 comprises 15 residues. V shed 6 bases and J 2 bases; nucleotides not matched to a gene: 6. Looked up from germline, CDR1 is MNHEY and CDR2 is SMNVEV (reference sequence).

The chain uses TRBV10-3 and TRBJ1-1; 10 bases line up with TRBD1. CDR1 is ENHRY and CDR2 is SYGVKD in the germline V gene. The CDR3 has 14 residues. Unmatched junction bases numbered 8, after V lost 6 bases and J lost 7 bases. The CDR3 region has the DNA TGTGCCATCAGCGTTAGGGACAGGGGAGGTGAAGCTTTCTTT. Its translation is CAISVRDRGGEAFF.

This clone showed up just a few times. This rearrangement joins TRBV2 to TRBJ2-4; tentative D call: TRBD1 (6 bases). Trimming pared 8 bases from V and 10 bases from J, leaving 18 bases between. This CDR3 contains 13 residues. Germline CDR1 is SNHLY and CDR2 is FYNNEI. The CDR3 bases are TGTGCCAGCGGAGTACAGGGAGTAACAATTCAGTACTTC. This encodes CASGVQGVTIQYF.

The chain employs TRBV6-5 and TRBJ1-4; 8 bases are shared with TRBD1. This CDR3 contains 14 residues. Germline V gives CDR1 MNHEY, CDR2 SVGAGI. The J segment lost 8 bases and the V segment lost 7 bases, leaving 9 bases of the junction unmatched. The DNA of the CDR3 is TGTGCCAGCATGTCCAGGGGGCGCAGGGAAAAACTGTTTTTT. Encoded protein: CASMSRGRREKLFF.